A single sample is the source of the 29 T cell receptor beta chains below, sequenced in a study of blood T cell repertoires in COVID-19. Only in-frame clones appear in the TCRdb table, and some are missing; sequencing was by immunoSEQ multiplex PCR. This table has 270,000 or so clones, 80% to 85% appearing once. Sequencing input: PBMCs or T cells enriched from blood (not recorded which). These receptors all stem from a man aged 50 or older who had recovered from COVID-19.

This clone was seen just once. V gene TRBV18 combines with J gene TRBJ1-2; 8 bases map to TRBD1. V gave up 6 bases and J gave up 7 bases; unmatched junction bases: 10. Germline CDR1 reads KGHSH; CDR2 reads LQKENI. This CDR3 is 14 amino acids long. The CDR3 reads CASSPDRGAAGYTF. The CDR3 nucleotides read TGTGCCAGCTCCCCAGACAGGGGAGCGGCTGGCTACACCTTC.

The chain recombines TRBV5-1 with TRBJ1-1; 9 bases fit TRBD1. Germline CDR1 and CDR2: SGHRS and YFSETQ. J gave up 6 bases and V 5 bases, and 8 bases lay outside the gene matches. This CDR3 region has 14 residues. The CDR3 sequence is CASRTGTGPPEAFF. CDR3 bases: TGCGCCAGCAGGACCGGGACAGGGCCCCCTGAAGCTTTCTTT.

J is TRBJ2-1 and V is TRBV11-2; TRBD2 agrees at 11 bases. Germline CDR1 SGHAT, CDR2 FQNNGV. The CDR3 length is 15 residues. After removal of 3 bases from V and 4 bases from J, the junction contained 2 bases not matched to a gene. The CDR3 loop reads CASSLGLADYNEQFF. As DNA, the CDR3 is TGTGCCAGCAGCTTGGGACTAGCGGATTACAATGAGCAGTTCTTC.

This clone has at least ten counts. This chain connects TRBV30 to TRBJ1-6; TRBD1 agrees at 9 bases. The CDR3 spans 16 residues. From germline, CDR1 is GTSNPN and CDR2 SVGIG (reference sequence). V gave up 7 bases and J gave up 2 bases; unmatched junction bases: 9. CDR3 bases: TGTGCCTTCCAGAGCCGGGACAGGGCCTATAATTCACCCCTCCACTTT. It specifies CAFQSRDRAYNSPLHF. The variable domain in full, with the rest retrieved from reference TRBV30 and TRBJ1-6, is SQTIHQWPATLVQPVGSPLSLECTVEGTSNPNLYWYRQAAGRGLQLLFYSVGIGQISSEVPQNLSASRPQDRQFILSSKKLLLSDSGFYLCAFQSRDRAYNSPLHFGNGTRLTVT.

The chain employs TRBV5-1 and TRBJ2-3; no reliable D call. Germline CDR1 SGHRS, CDR2 YFSETQ. V was pared by 0 bases and J by 0 bases, with 17 bases between. This CDR3 has 18 amino acids. The CDR3, as DNA: TGCGCCAGCAGCTTGGGGGCCAAGGCTTCCCATAGCACAGATACGCAGTATTTT. It specifies CASSLGAKASHSTDTQYF.

This clone appeared a few times. This chain uses TRBV6-2 or TRBV6-3 with TRBJ2-1, with 8 bases lining up with TRBD2. The germline V gene encodes CDR1 MNHEY and CDR2 SVGEGT. The ends lost 2 bases at V and 8 bases at J; junction bases unmatched: 11. This CDR3 has 16 residues. In nucleotides, the CDR3 is TGTGCCAGCAGTTACACCCTCGCGGGAGGAGTCGATGAGCAGTTCTTC. Its protein product is CASSYTLAGGVDEQFF.

The CDR3 nucleotides read TGTGCCAGCAGCCGCCGGGACAAGAACTATGGCTACACCTTC. Residues: CASSRRDKNYGYTF. The rearrangement links TRBV9 to TRBJ1-2; tentatively, D is TRBD1 (6 bases). V dropped 4 bases and J dropped 2 bases, with 12 bases sitting between them. The CDR3 loop spans 14 amino acids. Germline lookup yields CDR1 SGDLS and CDR2 YYNGEE.

This chain links TRBV19 with TRBJ1-5, with a tentative D call TRBD1 (5 bases). This CDR3 comprises 15 residues. CDR1 is LNHDA, CDR2 SQIVND, per germline (reference sequence). V was clipped by 5 bases and J by 4 bases, with 15 bases between them. The CDR3 DNA is TGTGCCAGTAGTCCCGTGGGGGGACTAAATCAGCCCCAGCATTTT. As protein: CASSPVGGLNQPQHF.

V gene TRBV25-1 combines with J gene TRBJ2-5; TRBD2 might be the D (5 bases). V was pared by 4 bases and J by 5 bases, with 8 bases between. This CDR3 is built from 12 residues. Germline-derived CDR1 and CDR2 are MGHDK and SYGVNS. The CDR3 is CASSVRGETQYF. The CDR3 bases are TGTGCCAGCAGTGTGAGAGGGGAGACCCAGTACTTC. The variable domain in full, completed from reference TRBV25-1 and TRBJ2-5, reads EADIYQTPRYLVIGTGKKITLECSQTMGHDKMYWYQQDPGMELHLIHYSYGVNSTEKGDLSSESTVSRIRTEHFPLTLESARPSHTSQYLCASSVRGETQYFGPGTRLLVL.

Only a few counts were recorded for this clone. The J gene is TRBJ2-2, the V gene TRBV5-5, with D perhaps matching TRBD1 (5 bases). The CDR3 consists of 14 residues. V was shortened by 2 bases and J by 5 bases, with 10 bases between the two germline ends. Germline V CDR1 and CDR2: SGHKS, YYEKEE (reference sequence). This CDR3 reads CASSLHDRTGELFF. CDR3 bases: TGTGCCAGCAGCTTACATGACAGAACCGGGGAGCTGTTTTTT.

The V and J genes are TRBV5-6 and TRBJ2-5, with 8 bases identical to TRBD2. The length of the CDR3 is 15 residues. The trim removed 4 bases at V and 1 base at J, leaving 6 bases unmatched. CDR1 and CDR2 (germline): SGHDT, YYEEEE. CDR3 nucleotide sequence: TGTGCCAGCAGCCTTAGCGGGGTGTTCCAAGAGACCCAGTACTTC. This translates into CASSLSGVFQETQYF.

The rearrangement joins TRBV3-1 (or the pseudogene TRBV3-2) to TRBJ2-3, with TRBD2 matching over 9 bases. The CDR3 sequence is 17 residues long. Germline V gene lookup returns CDR1 LGHDT and CDR2 YNNKEL (reference sequence). V shed 4 bases and J 7 bases; nucleotides not matched to a gene: 15. CDR3 amino acids: CASSPRPSGGFGYTQYF. In nucleotides, the CDR3 is TGTGCCAGCAGCCCCCGCCCCAGCGGGGGGTTCGGTTATACGCAGTATTTT.

This clone has just one count. V usage is TRBV5-6 and J usage is TRBJ2-3, with D unclear. In germline, CDR1 is SGHDT, CDR2 YYEEEE. CDR3 length: 16 residues. Trimming removed 2 bases from V and 0 bases from J, with 13 bases in between. The CDR3 protein is CASSLKTVDSTDTQYF. For the CDR3, the DNA is TGTGCCAGCAGCTTAAAAACAGTTGATAGCACAGATACGCAGTATTTT.

This clone was detected only a few times. The chain links TRBV5-6 to TRBJ2-5; 8 bases agree with TRBD1. CDR1 is SGHDT, CDR2 YYEEEE, per germline. There are 17 residues in the CDR3. Trimming removed 5 bases from V and 0 bases from J; junction bases left unmatched: 12. In nucleotides, the CDR3 is TGTGCCAGCAGGTTGTTCGGGACAGGAAAACACCAAGAGACCCAGTACTTC. Its translation is CASRLFGTGKHQETQYF.

The gene calls are TRBV11-3 and TRBJ2-3; 10 bases match TRBD1. CDR1 SGHNT and CDR2 YENEEA come from the germline V gene. This CDR3 is 16 amino acids long. Trimming cost V 2 bases and J 1 base; bases outside gene matches: 3. The CDR3 DNA reads as TGTGCCAGCAGCTTATTTGGGACAGGGGGCACAGATACGCAGTATTTT. Translated: CASSLFGTGGTDTQYF.

In DNA form, the CDR3 reads TGTGCCAGCAGCCAAGGGACACTAGCGGGGTTGGACGAGCAGTACTTC. Translation: CASSQGTLAGLDEQYF. The chain carries TRBV3-1 (or the pseudogene TRBV3-2) and TRBJ2-7; 10 positions agree with TRBD2. Trimming removed 1 base from V and 5 bases from J; junction bases left unmatched: 8. This CDR3 region has 16 residues. From germline, CDR1 is LGHDT and CDR2 YNNKEL (reference sequence).

CDR3: CASSLGQGAAGELFF. For the CDR3, the DNA is TGCGCCAGCAGCTTGGGGCAGGGGGCCGCCGGGGAGCTGTTTTTT. The rearrangement joins TRBV5-1 to TRBJ2-2; 8 bases line up with TRBD1. The CDR3 extends over 15 amino acids. In germline, CDR1 is SGHRS, CDR2 YFSETQ. The J segment lost 6 bases and the V segment lost 0 bases, leaving 4 bases of the junction unmatched.

The J gene is TRBJ2-7, the V gene TRBV18, with TRBD1 matching over 8 bases. V shed 5 bases, J shed 4 bases, and the junction held 7 bases outside the gene matches. The CDR3 is 14 residues long. Germline V gives CDR1 KGHSH, CDR2 LQKENI. The CDR3, as DNA: TGTGCCAGCTCAAGCGGACAGGGCGTTTACGAGCAGTACTTC. Residues: CASSSGQGVYEQYF.

The genes are TRBV28 and TRBJ2-1; D is ambiguous. The germline V gene encodes CDR1 MDHEN and CDR2 SYDVKM. Trimming left V 5 bases short and J 10 bases short, with 18 bases between. The CDR3 runs to 14 residues. CDR3 loop: CASSPPGVAREQFF. The CDR3 coding sequence is TGTGCCAGCAGTCCTCCTGGAGTGGCGAGGGAGCAGTTCTTC.

The J gene is TRBJ2-5, the V gene TRBV19, with D unclear. Germline CDR1 reads LNHDA; CDR2 reads SQIVND (reference sequence). Between the trimmed V and J ends, which lost 1 base and 6 bases, there was a span of 9 bases. The CDR3 loop spans 13 amino acids. CDR3 nucleotide sequence: TGTGCCAGTAGTATAGTGGCCTTGCAGACCCAGTACTTC. Its protein product is CASSIVALQTQYF. Full variable domain (remainder filled in from reference TRBV19 and TRBJ2-5): DGGITQSPKYLFRKEGQNVTLSCEQNLNHDAMYWYRQDPGQGLRLIYYSQIVNDFQKGDIAEGYSVSREKKESFPLTVTSAQKNPTAFYLCASSIVALQTQYFGPGTRLLVL.

The chain uses TRBV15 and TRBJ1-5; 7 bases agree with TRBD1. J gave up 4 bases and V 5 bases, and 5 bases lay outside the gene matches. The CDR3 is made up of 14 amino acids. CDR1 and CDR2 from the germline V gene are LNHNV and YYDKDF (reference sequence). CDR3 sequence (DNA): TGTGCCACCAGCGGGACAGTAGTTAATCAGCCCCAGCATTTT. Translation gives CATSGTVVNQPQHF.

This chain connects TRBV5-5 to TRBJ1-3; a weak D match, TRBD1 (6 bases). Germline V gives CDR1 SGHKS, CDR2 YYEKEE (reference sequence). The CDR3 length is 15 residues. V gave up 1 base and J gave up 3 bases, with 11 bases separating them. The CDR3 DNA follows: TGTGCCAGCAGCTTGCAGGGGCGCATTGGAAACACCATATATTTT. Encoded protein: CASSLQGRIGNTIYF.

This chain joins TRBV4-3 and TRBJ1-3; the D is unclear. Germline loops: CDR1 LGHNA, CDR2 YSLEER. This CDR3 spans 16 amino acids. The V and J ends lost 3 bases and 2 bases respectively, with 14 bases between them. CDR3 region: CASSQNDIGPGNTIYF. In DNA, the CDR3 is TGCGCCAGCAGCCAGAACGATATTGGGCCTGGAAACACCATATATTTT.

This chain joins TRBV3-1 (or the pseudogene TRBV3-2) and TRBJ2-1; 9 nucleotides match TRBD2. The CDR3 extends over 15 amino acids. After removal of 6 bases from V and 3 bases from J, the junction contained 6 bases not matched to a gene. The V gene's germline CDR1 is LGHDT and CDR2 YNNKEL (reference sequence). The CDR3 coding sequence is TGTGCCAGCAGTTCGCGGGAGGGCCACTACAATGAGCAGTTCTTC. Translation: CASSSREGHYNEQFF.

The chain employs TRBV6-6 and TRBJ1-1; D unclear. Germline V gives CDR1 MNHNY, CDR2 SVGAGI (reference sequence). The CDR3 covers 14 residues. Deletions cut 2 bases from V and 1 base from J, with 8 bases between. The CDR3 nucleotides read TGTGCCAGCAGTTACCCGGAGGAGAACACTGAAGCTTTCTTT. It is translated as CASSYPEENTEAFF.

The rearrangement joins TRBV7-6 to TRBJ2-1; weak D call: TRBD1 (6 bases). Trimming stripped 2 bases from V and 8 bases from J, with 10 bases between. This CDR3 comprises 13 residues. The V gene's germline CDR1 is SGHVS and CDR2 FNYEAQ. CDR3 bases: TGTGCCAGCAGCTTAATGGGGGCTCATGAGCAGTTCTTC. Translating gives CASSLMGAHEQFF.

This clone was seen a single time. This chain joins TRBV2 and TRBJ1-1; 7 nucleotides agree with TRBD1. The V and J ends lost 5 bases and 4 bases, in that order; junction bases with no gene match: 4. Germline assignment: CDR1 SNHLY and CDR2 FYNNEI. The CDR3 covers 13 residues. The CDR3 nucleotides read TGTGCCAGCAGTAGGGACAGTCTCACTGAAGCTTTCTTT. Translating it yields CASSRDSLTEAFF. The variable domain in full, with the rest retrieved from reference TRBV2 and TRBJ1-1, is EPEVTQTPSHQVTQMGQEVILRCVPISNHLYFYWYRQILGQKVEFLVSFYNNEISEKSEIFDDQFSVERPDGSNFTLKIRSTKLEDSAMYFCASSRDSLTEAFFGQGTRLTVV.

This sequence joins TRBV4-1 and TRBJ1-3; D might be TRBD1 (5 bases). The CDR3 has 16 amino acids. Trimming stripped 0 bases from V and 3 bases from J, with 12 bases between. Germline CDR1 is MGHRA and CDR2 is YSYEKL. For the CDR3, the DNA is TGCGCCAGCAGCCAAGAAGCGGGGCCCCTTGGAAACACCATATATTTT. Protein: CASSQEAGPLGNTIYF.

V gene TRBV28 combines with J gene TRBJ1-4, with 8 bases fitting TRBD1. CDR1 and CDR2 from the germline V gene are MDHEN and SYDVKM. The CDR3 is 15 residues long. The trim removed 3 bases at V and 8 bases at J, leaving 8 bases unmatched. The CDR3 loop reads CASSLPTGDGEKLFF. In nucleotides, the CDR3 is TGTGCCAGCAGTTTGCCGACAGGGGACGGGGAAAAACTGTTTTTT.